The entry below gives a single T cell receptor beta chain sequence along with its context. This specimen comes from a study of blood T cell repertoires in COVID-19. Study-level information: PBMCs, B-cell-depleted T cells, or T cells were the source of the cDNA or gDNA that made up the material.

The CDR3 totals 14 residues. Unmatched junction bases numbered 11, after V lost 5 bases and J lost 9 bases. Germline CDR1 reads LNHDA; CDR2 reads SQIVND (reference sequence). Source study methods: Reference gene primer amplification in the assay estimated nucleated cell counts. Profiling relied on immunoSEQ multiplex PCR, and the TCRdb table lists in-frame clones only, not all of them. That table supplies the V and J calls and clone size; D and trimming were determined from the DNA. The sample includes 350,000 or so clones, around four fifths of them seen just once. The sample comprised peripheral blood. The origin of this receptor is a man younger than 40 with active or convalescent COVID-19. This sequence joins TRBV19 and TRBJ2-7; 9 bases agree with TRBD2. CDR3: CASSQQGTSIGQYF. Here the CDR3 DNA reads TGTGCCAGTAGTCAGCAGGGGACTAGCATCGGGCAGTACTTC.